The clone carrying this T cell receptor (beta chain) was observed a handful of times. Its antigen is not identified. Of the isolated RNA, all was reverse transcribed, and so the sequenced material was expressed TCRB transcripts. Naive, central memory and regulatory T cell samples averaged roughly 3.4 million immunoSEQ reads each. The data were produced by immunoSEQ multiplex PCR, yet TCRdb's version contains in-frame clones alone and is incomplete. The sample has 400,000 to 600,000 clones, roughly 30% seen once; the top ten hold 0.05% to 0.07%. This record belongs to a study of beta chain features in type 1 diabetes. The study's findings and limits: PCR might show a preference for shorter templates, equally across patients and controls.

J was trimmed by 7 bases and V by 5 bases; bases with no gene match: 12. Germline V gene lookup returns CDR1 SGDLS and CDR2 YYNGEE. The CDR3 contains 16 residues. The authors sorted CD4+ naive, central memory, regulatory and stem cell-like memory cells via CD45RO/CCR7/CD25/CD127/CD95/CD27. This chain connects TRBV9 to TRBJ2-1; 10 nucleotides line up with TRBD2. The receptor comes from a young man in good health. Sequencing was carried out using naive CD4+ T cells from blood. CDR3 loop: CASSVAASGSLNEQFF. DNA for the CDR3: TGTGCCAGCAGTGTCGCGGCTAGCGGGAGTTTGAATGAGCAGTTCTTC.